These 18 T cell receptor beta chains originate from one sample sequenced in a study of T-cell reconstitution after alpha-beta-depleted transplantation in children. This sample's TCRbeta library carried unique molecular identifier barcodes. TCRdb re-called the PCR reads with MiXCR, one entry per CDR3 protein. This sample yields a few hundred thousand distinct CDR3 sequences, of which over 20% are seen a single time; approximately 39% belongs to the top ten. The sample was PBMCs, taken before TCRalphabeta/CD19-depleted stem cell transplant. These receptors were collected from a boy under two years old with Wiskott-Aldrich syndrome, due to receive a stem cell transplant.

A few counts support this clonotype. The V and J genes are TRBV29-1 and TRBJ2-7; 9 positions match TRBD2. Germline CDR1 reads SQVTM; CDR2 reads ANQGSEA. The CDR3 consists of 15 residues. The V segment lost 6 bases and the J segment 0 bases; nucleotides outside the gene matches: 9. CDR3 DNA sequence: TGCAGCGTCGCCTACTTAGCGGGAGACTCCTACGAGCAGTACTTC. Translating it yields CSVAYLAGDSYEQYF.

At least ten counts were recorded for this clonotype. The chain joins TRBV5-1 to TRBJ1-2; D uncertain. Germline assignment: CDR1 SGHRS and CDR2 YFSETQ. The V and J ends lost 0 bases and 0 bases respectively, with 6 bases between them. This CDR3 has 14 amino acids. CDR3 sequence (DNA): TGCGCCAGCAGCTTGGACAGATCTAACTATGGCTACACCTTC. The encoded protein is CASSLDRSNYGYTF. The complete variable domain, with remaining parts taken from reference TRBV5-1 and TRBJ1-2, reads KAGVTQTPRYLIKTRGQQVTLSCSPISGHRSVSWYQQTPGQGLQFLFEYFSETQRNKGNFPGRFSGRQFSNSRSEMNVSTLELGDSALYLCASSLDRSNYGYTFGSGTRLTVV.

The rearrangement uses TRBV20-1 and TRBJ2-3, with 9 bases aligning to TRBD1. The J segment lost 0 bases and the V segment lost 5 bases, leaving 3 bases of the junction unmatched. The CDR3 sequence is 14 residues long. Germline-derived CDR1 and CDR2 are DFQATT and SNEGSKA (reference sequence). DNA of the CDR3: TGCAGTGCTGTGGGACAGGGAAGCACAGATACGCAGTATTTT. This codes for CSAVGQGSTDTQYF.

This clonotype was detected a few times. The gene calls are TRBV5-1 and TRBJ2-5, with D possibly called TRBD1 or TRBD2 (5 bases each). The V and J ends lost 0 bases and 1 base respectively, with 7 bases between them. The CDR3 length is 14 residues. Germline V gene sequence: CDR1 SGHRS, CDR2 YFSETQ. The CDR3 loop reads CASSLDGTQETQYF. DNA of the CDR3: TGCGCCAGCAGCTTGGACGGGACCCAAGAGACCCAGTACTTC.

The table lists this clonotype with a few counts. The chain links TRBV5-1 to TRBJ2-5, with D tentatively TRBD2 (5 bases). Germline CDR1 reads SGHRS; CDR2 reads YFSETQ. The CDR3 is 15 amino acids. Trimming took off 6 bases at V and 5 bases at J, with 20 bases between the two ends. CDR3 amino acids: CASTLFFNGGETQYF. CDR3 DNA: TGCGCCAGCACTCTGTTTTTCAATGGCGGGGAGACCCAGTACTTC.

Here the CDR3 DNA reads TGTGCCAGCAGCCAAGAAAGAACTAGCGGAAACAATGAGCAGTTCTTC. Translated, it gives CASSQERTSGNNEQFF. The chain is built from TRBV4-2 and TRBJ2-1; 8 bases align to TRBD2. V trimming: 0 bases; J trimming: 5 bases; junction bases outside the gene matches: 6. Germline V gives CDR1 LGHNA, CDR2 YNFKEQ. This CDR3 spans 16 amino acids.

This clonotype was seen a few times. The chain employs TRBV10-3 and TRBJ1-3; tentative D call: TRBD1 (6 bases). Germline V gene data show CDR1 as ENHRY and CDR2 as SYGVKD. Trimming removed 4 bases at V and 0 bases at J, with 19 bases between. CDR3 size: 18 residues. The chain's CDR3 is CAISAIPGQTSSGNTIYF. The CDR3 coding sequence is TGTGCCATCAGTGCGATCCCGGGACAAACGAGCTCTGGAAACACCATATATTTT.

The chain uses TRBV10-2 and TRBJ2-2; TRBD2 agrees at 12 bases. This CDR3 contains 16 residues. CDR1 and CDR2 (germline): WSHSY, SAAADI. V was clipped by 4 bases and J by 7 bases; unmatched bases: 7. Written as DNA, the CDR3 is TGCGCCAGCAGTGGGACTAGCGGGGTTAACGGCGGGGAGCTGTTTTTT. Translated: CASSGTSGVNGGELFF.

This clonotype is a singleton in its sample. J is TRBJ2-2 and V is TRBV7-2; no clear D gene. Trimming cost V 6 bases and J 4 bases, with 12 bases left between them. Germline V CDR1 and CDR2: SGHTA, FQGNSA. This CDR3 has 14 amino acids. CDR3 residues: CASRYRTGTGELFF. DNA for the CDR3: TGTGCCAGCAGGTACCGGACGGGCACCGGGGAGCTGTTTTTT.

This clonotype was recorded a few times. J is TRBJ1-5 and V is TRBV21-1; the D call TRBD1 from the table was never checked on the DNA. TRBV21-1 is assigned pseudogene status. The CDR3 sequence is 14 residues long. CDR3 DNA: TGTGCCAGCAGGAGAGGGGCCGGCAATCAGCCCCAGCATTTT. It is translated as CASRRGAGNQPQHF.

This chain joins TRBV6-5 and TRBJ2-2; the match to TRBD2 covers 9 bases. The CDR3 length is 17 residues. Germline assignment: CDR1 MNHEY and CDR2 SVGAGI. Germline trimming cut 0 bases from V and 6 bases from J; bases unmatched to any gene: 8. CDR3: CASSYSAAGGPSGELFF. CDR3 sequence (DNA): TGTGCCAGCAGTTACTCCGCGGCGGGAGGGCCGTCCGGGGAGCTGTTTTTT.

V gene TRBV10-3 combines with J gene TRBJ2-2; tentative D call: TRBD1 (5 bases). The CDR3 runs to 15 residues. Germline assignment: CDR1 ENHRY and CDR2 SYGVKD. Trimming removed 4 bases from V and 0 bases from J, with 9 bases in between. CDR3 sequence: CAISVRGTNTGELFF. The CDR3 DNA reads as TGTGCCATCAGTGTAAGGGGAACGAACACCGGGGAGCTGTTTTTT.

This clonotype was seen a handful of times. CDR3 in amino acids: CASSESDRGRTGELFF. The CDR3 DNA sequence: TGCGCCAGCAGTGAGTCGGACAGGGGGCGCACCGGGGAGCTGTTTTTT. The chain employs TRBV10-2 and TRBJ2-2; 11 bases agree with TRBD1. The CDR3 runs to 16 residues. V shed 0 bases and J 4 bases; nucleotides not matched to a gene: 1. CDR1 is WSHSY, CDR2 SAAADI, per germline.

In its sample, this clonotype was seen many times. The CDR3 region is CASSLRGEQYF. Written as DNA, the CDR3 is TGTGCCAGCAGTTTACGGGGGGAGCAGTACTTC. The chain uses TRBV12-3 or TRBV12-4 and TRBJ2-7, with a tentative D call TRBD2 (6 bases). V lost 2 bases to trimming and J lost 7 bases, with 6 bases between them. This CDR3 spans 11 amino acids.

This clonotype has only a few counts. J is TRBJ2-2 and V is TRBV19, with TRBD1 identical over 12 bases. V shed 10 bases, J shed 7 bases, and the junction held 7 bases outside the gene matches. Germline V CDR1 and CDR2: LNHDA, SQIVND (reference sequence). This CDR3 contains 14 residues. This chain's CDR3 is CATRDRGRLGELFF. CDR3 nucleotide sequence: TGTGCCACCCGGGACAGGGGGCGCCTCGGGGAGCTGTTTTTT.

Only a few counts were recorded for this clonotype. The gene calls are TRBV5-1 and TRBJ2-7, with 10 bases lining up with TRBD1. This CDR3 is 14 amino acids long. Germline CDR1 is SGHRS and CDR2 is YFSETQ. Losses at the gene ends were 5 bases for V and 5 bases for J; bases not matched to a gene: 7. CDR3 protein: CASRDPTGGDEQYF. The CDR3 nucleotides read TGCGCCAGCAGAGATCCGACAGGGGGCGACGAGCAGTACTTC.

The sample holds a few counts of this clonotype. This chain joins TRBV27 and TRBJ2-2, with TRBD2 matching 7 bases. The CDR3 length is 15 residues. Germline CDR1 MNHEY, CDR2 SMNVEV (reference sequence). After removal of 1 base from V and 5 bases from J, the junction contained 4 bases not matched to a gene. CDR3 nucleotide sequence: TGTGCCAGCAGTTTATTGGGGGGAGGGACCGGGGAGCTGTTTTTT. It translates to CASSLLGGGTGELFF.

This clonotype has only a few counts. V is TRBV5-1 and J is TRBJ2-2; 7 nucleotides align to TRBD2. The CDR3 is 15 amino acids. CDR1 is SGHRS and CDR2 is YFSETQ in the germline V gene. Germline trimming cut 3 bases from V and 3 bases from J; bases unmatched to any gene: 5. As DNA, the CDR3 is TGCGCCAGCAGCTCCAGCGGGAAGGACACCGGGGAGCTGTTTTTT. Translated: CASSSSGKDTGELFF.